The 29 T cell receptor beta chains reported below all come from one sample, sequenced in a study of cytomegalovirus exposure and HLA in healthy donors. A multiplex PCR was run with 60 Vbeta primers and 13 Jbeta primers. The repertoire was sequenced with immunoSEQ multiplex PCR; TCRdb's copy has only in-frame clones and lacks some. The sample consists of tens of thousands of clones, nearly 80% of them appearing once. Sequencing input: PBMCs. These receptors all stem from a woman aged 40 to 50 in good health and CMV-seronegative.

This chain links TRBV7-8 with TRBJ1-6; D gene ambiguous. Per germline, CDR1 SGHVS and CDR2 FQNEAQ. CDR3 length: 13 amino acids. Trimming took 0 bases from V and 9 from J, leaving 6 bases between them. The CDR3 here is CASSLASRSPLHF. CDR3 bases: TGTGCCAGCAGCTTAGCGAGTCGTTCACCCCTCCACTTT.

The chain has TRBV9 and TRBJ1-3; D remains unclear. The CDR3 runs 15 residues. V was clipped by 0 bases and J by 4 bases, with 11 bases between them. The germline V gene encodes CDR1 SGDLS and CDR2 YYNGEE. The CDR3 reads CASSVDGPVGNTIYF. DNA for the CDR3: TGTGCCAGCAGCGTAGATGGGCCGGTGGGAAACACCATATATTTT.

V usage is TRBV7-3 and J usage is TRBJ2-1, with 7 nucleotides matching TRBD2. Looked up from germline, CDR1 is SGHTA and CDR2 is FQGTGA. The CDR3 has 15 amino acids. V trimming: 5 bases; J trimming: 6 bases; junction bases outside the gene matches: 10. CDR3 region: CASSRISGAGNEQFF. The CDR3, as DNA: TGTGCCAGCAGCCGAATAAGCGGGGCGGGCAATGAGCAGTTCTTC.

This clone was recorded only once. This chain links TRBV2 with TRBJ1-1; a possible D gene is TRBD1 (6 bases). CDR3 length: 12 residues. Germline assignment: CDR1 SNHLY and CDR2 FYNNEI. V was pared by 5 bases and J by 7 bases, with 11 bases between. The CDR3 DNA reads as TGTGCCAGCAGTATACAGGGATGTGAAGCTTTCTTT. Its translation: CASSIQGCEAFF.

This chain connects TRBV5-1 to TRBJ2-7; 7 nucleotides match TRBD2. Germline CDR1 SGHRS, CDR2 YFSETQ. The V gene end was trimmed by 0 bases and the J gene end by 5 bases; junction bases not matched to a gene: 5. The CDR3 consists of 14 residues. As DNA, the CDR3 is TGCGCCAGCAGCTTGGCCCGGCTAGCGGACGAGCAGTACTTC. Translating gives CASSLARLADEQYF.

V gene TRBV6-5 combines with J gene TRBJ1-1; unclear D gene. Trimming shortened V by 8 bases and J by 1 base, and 14 bases separated the two germline ends. The germline V gene has CDR1 MNHEY and CDR2 SVGAGI. CDR3 length equals 14 residues. In DNA, the CDR3 is TGTGCCAGCCTTCAAATGCCAGGGAACACTGAAGCTTTCTTT. This codes for CASLQMPGNTEAFF.

J is TRBJ2-1 and V is TRBV5-6; tentative D call: TRBD2 (5 bases). The V gene's germline CDR1 is SGHDT and CDR2 YYEEEE. The CDR3 extends over 15 amino acids. Trimming took off 0 bases at V and 9 bases at J, with 16 bases between the two ends. The CDR3 region is CASSLVSVVSGEQFF. DNA for the CDR3: TGTGCCAGCAGCTTGGTTAGCGTAGTCTCGGGTGAGCAGTTCTTC. The whole variable domain, filled in from reference TRBV5-6 and TRBJ2-1, reads DAGVTQSPTHLIKTRGQQVTLRCSPKSGHDTVSWYQQALGQGPQFIFQYYEEEERQRGNFPDRFSGHQFPNYSSELNVNALLLGDSALYLCASSLVSVVSGEQFFGPGTRLTVL.

The rearrangement joins TRBV7-8 to TRBJ1-5; no firm D call. This CDR3 region has 14 residues. Per germline, CDR1 SGHVS and CDR2 FQNEAQ. Trimming pared 1 base from V and 3 bases from J, leaving 7 bases between. CDR3 DNA: TGTGCCAGCAGCTTAGAAACATACAATCAGCCCCAGCATTTT. Its protein is CASSLETYNQPQHF. Variable domain in full (rest from reference TRBV7-8 and TRBJ1-5): GAGVSQSPRYKVAKRGQDVALRCDPISGHVSLFWYQQALGQGPEFLTYFQNEAQLDKSGLPSDRFFAERPEGSVSTLKIQRTQQEDSAVYLCASSLETYNQPQHFGDGTRLSIL.

The gene calls are TRBV30 and TRBJ1-6; D is undetermined. Germline V gene lookup returns CDR1 GTSNPN and CDR2 SVGIG (reference sequence). Trimming took 2 bases from V and 0 from J, leaving 5 bases between them. CDR3 length: 14 residues. DNA for the CDR3: TGTGCCTGGAGTTTGAGCTCCTATAATTCACCCCTCCACTTT. The encoded protein is CAWSLSSYNSPLHF.

This clone was seen at least ten times. This chain joins TRBV5-8 and TRBJ1-5, with 9 positions matching TRBD1. From germline, CDR1 is SGHTS and CDR2 YDEGEE. This CDR3 spans 18 amino acids. V lost 5 bases and J lost 6; bases outside the gene matches: 18. The DNA of the CDR3 is TGTGCCAGCAGTTCCACTAGTCTTAGGACAGGGGAGGGTCAGCCCCAGCATTTT. Amino acid sequence: CASSSTSLRTGEGQPQHF. The variable domain in full, completed from reference TRBV5-8 and TRBJ1-5, reads EAGVTQSPTHLIKTRGQQATLRCSPISGHTSVYWYQQALGLGLQFLLWYDEGEERNRGNFPPRFSGRQFPNYSSELNVNALELEDSALYLCASSSTSLRTGEGQPQHFGDGTRLSIL.

There are many counts of this clone. This chain uses TRBV5-1 with TRBJ2-3, with 7 bases fitting TRBD2. CDR1 and CDR2 from the germline V gene are SGHRS and YFSETQ. Unmatched junction bases numbered 6, after V lost 0 bases and J lost 2 bases. The CDR3 consists of 16 residues. CDR3 residues: CASSLGAGFNTDTQYF. CDR3 DNA sequence: TGCGCCAGCAGCTTGGGAGCGGGGTTCAACACAGATACGCAGTATTTT.

V is TRBV7-9 and J is TRBJ1-1; D is ambiguous. This CDR3 comprises 13 residues. The V gene's germline CDR1 is SEHNR and CDR2 FQNEAQ (reference sequence). V was cut by 5 bases and J by 4 bases, with 11 bases left in between. CDR3 bases: TGTGCCAGCAGCCCCCCGCGTGTCACTGAAGCTTTCTTT. Its protein product is CASSPPRVTEAFF.

This chain uses TRBV10-3 with TRBJ2-5; D perhaps matches TRBD1 (6 bases). CDR3 size: 13 residues. In germline, CDR1 is ENHRY, CDR2 SYGVKD. The germline V and J ends were trimmed by 7 bases and 0 bases, with 9 bases remaining between them. The CDR3 protein is CAIMGANQETQYF. CDR3 bases: TGTGCCATCATGGGGGCGAACCAAGAGACCCAGTACTTC.

This clone was seen a single time. The gene calls are TRBV5-1 and TRBJ1-5; D remains ambiguous. The CDR3 length is 16 residues. CDR1 SGHRS and CDR2 YFSETQ come from the germline V gene. V lost 0 bases to trimming and J lost 0 bases, with 10 bases between them. The CDR3 loop reads CASSLGVGDSNQPQHF. The CDR3 DNA follows: TGCGCCAGCAGCTTGGGGGTCGGGGATAGCAATCAGCCCCAGCATTTT. The whole variable domain, filled in from reference TRBV5-1 and TRBJ1-5, reads KAGVTQTPRYLIKTRGQQVTLSCSPISGHRSVSWYQQTPGQGLQFLFEYFSETQRNKGNFPGRFSGRQFSNSRSEMNVSTLELGDSALYLCASSLGVGDSNQPQHFGDGTRLSIL.

The rearrangement joins TRBV7-9 to TRBJ2-3, with 11 bases that match TRBD2. Germline V gene data show CDR1 as SEHNR and CDR2 as FQNEAQ (reference sequence). V lost 6 bases to trimming and J lost 6 bases; unmatched junction nucleotides: 11. There are 16 residues in the CDR3. CDR3 coding DNA: TGTGCCAGCAGGCCCTCGGGGGCTAGCGGGGGGGATACGCAGTATTTT. The encoded protein is CASRPSGASGGDTQYF.

Details on this clone: This sample includes further DNA sequences coding for the same CDR3. V and J are TRBV7-2 and TRBJ2-7; 10 bases line up with TRBD1. CDR1 is SGHTA, CDR2 FQGNSA, per germline. CDR3 length: 14 amino acids. V lost 5 bases and J lost 2; bases outside the gene matches: 3. The DNA for the CDR3 is TGTGCCAGCAGCCTCGACAGGGGGCCCTACGAGCAGTACTTC. Translation gives CASSLDRGPYEQYF.

The gene calls are TRBV7-9 and TRBJ2-7; D possibly corresponds to TRBD2 (6 bases). Trimming took off 5 bases at V and 1 base at J, with 12 bases between the two ends. Germline V gene lookup returns CDR1 SEHNR and CDR2 FQNEAQ (reference sequence). This CDR3 contains 14 residues. CDR3 sequence reads: CASSPGLLSYEQYF. Here the CDR3 DNA reads TGTGCCAGCAGCCCGGGACTCCTTTCCTACGAGCAGTACTTC.

The V call is TRBV9, the J call TRBJ2-7; 10 nucleotides align to TRBD2. Trimming at V came to 4 bases and at J to 2 bases, leaving 3 bases not matched to a gene. In germline, CDR1 is SGDLS, CDR2 YYNGEE. This CDR3 is 14 amino acids long. As DNA, the CDR3 is TGTGCCAGCAGCACTCTAGCGGGGGCCTACGAGCAGTACTTC. This encodes CASSTLAGAYEQYF. Full variable domain (outside the CDR3, taken from reference TRBV9 and TRBJ2-7): DSGVTQTPKHLITATGQRVTLRCSPRSGDLSVYWYQQSLDQGLQFLIQYYNGEERAKGNILERFSAQQFPDLHSELNLSSLELGDSALYFCASSTLAGAYEQYFGPGTRLTVT.

The chain links TRBV7-3 to TRBJ2-1; a weak D match, TRBD2 (6 bases). The CDR3 consists of 20 residues. Germline CDR1 is SGHTA and CDR2 is FQGTGA. Trimming took off 6 bases at V and 0 bases at J, with 27 bases between the two ends. The CDR3 spells CASSSGTQQFQKSSYNEQFF. For the CDR3, the DNA is TGTGCCAGCAGTTCCGGGACTCAACAGTTTCAGAAGAGCTCCTACAATGAGCAGTTCTTC.

V gene TRBV7-2 combines with J gene TRBJ1-5; 8 bases map to TRBD1. With 1 base clipped from V and 3 bases from J, the junction kept 5 bases outside the gene matches. This CDR3 contains 16 residues. Looked up from germline, CDR1 is SGHTA and CDR2 is FQGNSA. DNA for the CDR3: TGTGCCAGCAGCTTAGATTCAGGGGGCTCCAATCAGCCCCAGCATTTT. This sequence encodes CASSLDSGGSNQPQHF.

The rearrangement links TRBV28 to TRBJ1-1, with no clear D. V lost 6 bases and J 6 bases, leaving 14 bases between the germline ends. Looked up from germline, CDR1 is MDHEN and CDR2 is SYDVKM. This CDR3 contains 13 residues. In DNA form, the CDR3 reads TGTGCCAGCAGCCATTGGGAGATGTCTGAAGCTTTCTTT. It encodes CASSHWEMSEAFF.

This rearrangement joins TRBV5-1 to TRBJ1-4, with 10 bases matching TRBD1. CDR1 is SGHRS and CDR2 is YFSETQ in the germline V gene. This CDR3 has 16 residues. The V segment lost 4 bases and the J segment 2 bases; nucleotides outside the gene matches: 5. This chain's CDR3 is CASSRGQGGTNEKLFF. CDR3 DNA sequence: TGCGCCAGCAGCCGAGGACAGGGGGGGACTAATGAAAAACTGTTTTTT.

V usage is TRBV4-2 and J usage is TRBJ1-2, with D possibly being TRBD1 (5 bases). CDR1 and CDR2 (germline): LGHNA, YNFKEQ. This CDR3 spans 15 amino acids. With 0 bases removed from V and 0 bases from J, the gap between germline ends came to 8 bases. The CDR3 DNA follows: TGTGCCAGCAGCCAAGAGAGGACAACTAACTATGGCTACACCTTC. Translating it yields CASSQERTTNYGYTF.

The chain joins TRBV5-8 to TRBJ2-5; TRBD1 agrees at 8 bases. The germline V gene encodes CDR1 SGHTS and CDR2 YDEGEE. After removal of 6 bases from V and 5 bases from J, the junction contained 12 bases not matched to a gene. This CDR3 has 15 amino acids. Written as DNA, the CDR3 is TGTGCCAGCAAAATTGGACAGGGTCGAGGGGAGACCCAGTACTTC. Protein: CASKIGQGRGETQYF.

V gene TRBV11-2 combines with J gene TRBJ2-7; 8 bases align to TRBD2. CDR1 is SGHAT and CDR2 is FQNNGV in the germline V gene. With 5 bases clipped from V and 2 bases from J, the junction kept 8 bases outside the gene matches. The CDR3 covers 15 residues. The CDR3 loop reads CASSPSGGAPYEQYF. The CDR3 coding sequence is TGTGCCAGCAGCCCGTCGGGGGGGGCCCCCTACGAGCAGTACTTC. The full variable domain, rest sourced from reference TRBV11-2 and TRBJ2-7, is EAGVAQSPRYKIIEKRQSVAFWCNPISGHATLYWYQQILGQGPKLLIQFQNNGVVDDSQLPKDRFSAERLKGVDSTLKIQPAKLEDSAVYLCASSPSGGAPYEQYFGPGTRLTVT.

V gene TRBV9 combines with J gene TRBJ2-3; possibly TRBD1 for D (6 bases). Trimming cost V 1 base and J 1 base, with 13 bases left between them. This CDR3 has 16 amino acids. Germline assignment: CDR1 SGDLS and CDR2 YYNGEE. For the CDR3, the DNA is TGTGCCAGCAGCGTACACCGGGACACAGGCACAGATACGCAGTATTTT. Translated: CASSVHRDTGTDTQYF.

The chain links TRBV30 to TRBJ1-1; 9 bases match TRBD1. The CDR3 runs to 14 residues. V shed 3 bases and J 4 bases; nucleotides not matched to a gene: 6. Germline lookup yields CDR1 GTSNPN and CDR2 SVGIG (reference sequence). The CDR3 DNA is TGTGCCTGGAGCAAACCGGACAGGGGCACTGAAGCTTTCTTT. Protein product: CAWSKPDRGTEAFF. The whole variable domain, remainder taken from reference TRBV30 and TRBJ1-1, is SQTIHQWPATLVQPVGSPLSLECTVEGTSNPNLYWYRQAAGRGLQLLFYSVGIGQISSEVPQNLSASRPQDRQFILSSKKLLLSDSGFYLCAWSKPDRGTEAFFGQGTRLTVV.

This clone was seen only once. J is TRBJ2-2 and V is TRBV6-1, with a tentative D call TRBD2 (6 bases). V dropped 3 bases and J dropped 6 bases, with 11 bases sitting between them. Germline V gives CDR1 MNHNS, CDR2 SASEGT. The CDR3 spans 14 residues. Here the CDR3 reads CASSDSGGAGELFF. In nucleotides, the CDR3 is TGTGCCAGCAGTGATAGTGGCGGGGCCGGGGAGCTGTTTTTT.

The chain recombines TRBV30 with TRBJ1-1; D uncertain. Germline V gene lookup returns CDR1 GTSNPN and CDR2 SVGIG (reference sequence). Trimming took off 0 bases at V and 7 bases at J, with 18 bases between the two ends. The CDR3 length is 15 residues. The CDR3 is CAWSVGVVRNREAFF. In nucleotides, the CDR3 is TGTGCCTGGAGTGTAGGCGTGGTCAGGAACCGTGAAGCTTTCTTT.